The rows below give T cell receptor beta chains drawn from one sample of a study of post-analysis software for immune sequencing data. TCRdb ran MiXCR on the PCR reads and lists one entry per CDR3 protein. This sample has a few hundred thousand distinct CDR3 sequences; 45% occur once, and the top ten carry about an eighth. The material sequenced was blood. The receptor set was obtained from a girl aged 10 to 17 with multiple sclerosis. CDR3s leave out the opening cysteine and the closing phenylalanine or tryptophan. Fields, in order: CDR3 protein, V gene.

ATAVAGVYEQY	TRBV10-3
ASSLVGSGQQSSGANVLT	TRBV7-2
ASRFRMDQPQH	TRBV12-3/TRBV12-4
ASSPDLSGPRAEQY	TRBV7-9
SVFGSNEQF	TRBV29-1
ARSSGGERWDTQY	TRBV28
ASSLGRRVADYGYT	TRBV12-3/TRBV12-4
ASSDPSSGRNNEQF	TRBV25-1
ASSQRWGQETQY	TRBV6-5
ASSLTLRTGVNYEQY	TRBV7-2
ASSLNRWGEGVENIQY	TRBV7-2
ASSQSPGTEQY	TRBV2
ASSHPRTARGRYNEQF	TRBV7-2
ASSLVGSIDEQF	TRBV7-9
ASSPGTEVTDTQY	TRBV4-2
ASSLSTRRGEKLF	TRBV27
SANSYNEQF	TRBV20-1
ASSYRTSGSGDEQY	TRBV6-5
ASMAWRVRDEQF	TRBV21-1
ASSLQGPEAF	TRBV12-3/TRBV12-4
ASSPGVPSTDTQY	TRBV5-1
ASSVSGTDSYEQY	TRBV7-3
ASSLNAGVVRNEQF	TRBV7-9
ASSYSGPGSDNEQF	TRBV6-6
ASSLTRVQNEQF	TRBV7-3
ASSLLIRVNTEAF	TRBV28
SASGGTTYNEQF	TRBV20-1
ASSPEISGANVLT	TRBV7-9
ASSLDGGWKSIQY	TRBV7-8
ASSWGSDTDTQY	TRBV12-3/TRBV12-4
AISELAGVNEQY	TRBV10-3
SARSPSRSDQETQY	TRBV20-1
ASSGGTGGFMAYEQY	TRBV5-1
ASSLFASYEQY	TRBV27